This TCR beta chain originates from a study of blood T cell repertoires in COVID-19. This CDR3 contains 15 residues. The germline CDR1 and CDR2 sequences are SGHRS and YFSETQ. V dropped 4 bases and J dropped 4; count of bases not matched to a gene: 9. TCRdb's table, derived via immunoSEQ multiplex PCR, lists solely in-frame clones and lacks some. The sample lists some 46,000 clones; roughly 85% were seen once. The rearrangement links TRBV5-1 to TRBJ2-7; TRBD2 aligns across 9 bases. The sequenced sample was peripheral blood. The sequence came from a man in his 60s with acute or convalescent COVID-19. CDR3 DNA: TGCGCCAGCAGCCTAAGTAGCGGGAGTGGGTACGAGCAGTACTTC. It translates to CASSLSSGSGYEQYF.